The 7 T cell receptor beta chains below were found in one sample sequenced in a study of immune evolution from preneoplasia to lung adenocarcinoma. Produced via immunoSEQ multiplex PCR; TCRdb's table is partial and in-frame only. The sample lists 2,200 or so clones, 84% seen once, with around 4.6% in the top ten. The source material was FFPE lung adenocarcinoma in situ tissue. Receptors originate from a person aged 60 to 80 with lung adenocarcinoma.

The rearrangement uses TRBV5-4 and TRBJ1-4; 7 bases agree with TRBD1. From germline, CDR1 is SGHNT and CDR2 YYREEE (reference sequence). The CDR3 sequence is 14 residues long. Trimming at V came to 4 bases and at J to 8 bases, leaving 8 bases not matched to a gene. CDR3 loop: CASSKQGLEEKLFF. As DNA, the CDR3 is TGTGCCAGCAGCAAACAGGGGCTTGAGGAAAAACTGTTTTTT.

This chain joins TRBV27 and TRBJ1-5; TRBD1 matches at 8 bases. This CDR3 comprises 14 residues. Trimming removed 6 bases from V and 5 bases from J; junction bases left unmatched: 6. Germline assignment: CDR1 MNHEY and CDR2 SMNVEV (reference sequence). The DNA for the CDR3 is TGTGCCAGCAGACGACAGGGGACGGATCAGCCCCAGCATTTT. This sequence encodes CASRRQGTDQPQHF.

The chain is built from TRBV7-2 and TRBJ2-5; D may be TRBD1 (5 bases). This CDR3 has 15 amino acids. V shed 6 bases and J shed 4 bases, with 18 bases lying between them. Germline V CDR1 and CDR2: SGHTA, FQGNSA. CDR3 DNA sequence: TGTGCCAGCAGTAAAGGGGCCCTAATCCGAGAGACCCAGTACTTC. Protein sequence: CASSKGALIRETQYF.

This clone was seen a few times. The chain employs TRBV9 and TRBJ1-2, with D possibly being TRBD1 (5 bases). The CDR3 sequence is 18 residues long. The ends were cut back, 0 bases at V and 0 bases at J, with 18 bases in the middle. Germline loops: CDR1 SGDLS, CDR2 YYNGEE. In DNA, the CDR3 is TGTGCCAGCAGCGTAGTAGGAGGTGGGGCAAGTTCTAACTATGGCTACACCTTC. Its protein product is CASSVVGGGASSNYGYTF.

The CDR3 loop reads CASSLGPGNTIYF. Written as DNA, the CDR3 is TGTGCCAGCAGCTTGGGTCCCGGAAACACCATATATTTT. The chain recombines TRBV7-2 with TRBJ1-3, with D uncertain. Trimming removed 3 bases at V and 4 bases at J, with 7 bases between. Germline values: CDR1 SGHTA, CDR2 FQGNSA. The CDR3 covers 13 residues.

This chain joins TRBV28 and TRBJ2-5; a possible D gene is TRBD1 (6 bases). The CDR3 runs to 14 residues. V was cut by 5 bases and J by 5 bases, with 15 bases left in between. The germline CDR1 and CDR2 sequences are MDHEN and SYDVKM. This chain's CDR3 is CASSSPGVGETQYF. The CDR3 DNA is TGTGCCAGCAGTAGTCCAGGGGTAGGTGAGACCCAGTACTTC.

J is TRBJ1-1 and V is TRBV4-3; D is unclear. The germline CDR1 and CDR2 sequences are LGHNA and YSLEER. V dropped 4 bases and J dropped 1 base, with 10 bases sitting between them. This CDR3 has 14 residues. The CDR3 DNA reads TGCGCCAGCAGCCGGTCACTTCAGAACACTGAAGCTTTCTTT. Translating gives CASSRSLQNTEAFF.